This entry is about one TCR beta chain. The source of the sample is a study of neoadjuvant anti-PD-1 for oral cavity cancer. Study information: Around day 43, patients without progression received a fourth nivolumab dose before surgery.

The CDR3 is 15 amino acids. Trimming stripped 3 bases from V and 0 bases from J, with 14 bases between. Germline values: CDR1 GTSNPN, CDR2 SVGIG (reference sequence). Patients were newly diagnosed with stage II-IVA oral cavity squamous cell carcinoma without prior systemic or radiation treatment. The patients had HPV-negative, locally advanced oral cavity squamous cell carcinoma. Blood libraries mostly used roughly 520 ng genomic DNA, six replicates each. This table comes from immunoSEQ multiplex PCR, and its TCRdb copy is limited to in-frame clones, with some not included. The sample lists under 85,000 clones, 84% occurring once.

The sequence was obtained from a person aged 35 to 85 with oral cavity squamous cell carcinoma. The chain joins TRBV30 to TRBJ1-2; D not certain. This specimen consisted of PBMCs, obtained before nivolumab (anti-PD-1) treatment. Written as DNA, the CDR3 is TGTGCCTGGAGGGGATTAGACGGCGCTAACTATGGCTACACCTTC. Its translation: CAWRGLDGANYGYTF.